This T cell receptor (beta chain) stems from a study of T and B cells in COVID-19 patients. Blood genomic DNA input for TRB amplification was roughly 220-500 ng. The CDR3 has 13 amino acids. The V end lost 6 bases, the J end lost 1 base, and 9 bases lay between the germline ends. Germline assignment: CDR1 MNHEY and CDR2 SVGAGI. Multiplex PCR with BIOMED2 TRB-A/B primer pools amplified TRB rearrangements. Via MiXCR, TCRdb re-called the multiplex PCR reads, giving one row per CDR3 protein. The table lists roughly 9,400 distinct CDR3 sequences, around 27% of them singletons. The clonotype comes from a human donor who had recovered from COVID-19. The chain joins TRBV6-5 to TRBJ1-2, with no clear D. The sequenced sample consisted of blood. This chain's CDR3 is CASSLTDNYGYTF. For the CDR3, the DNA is TGTGCCAGCAGCCTTACAGATAACTATGGCTACACCTTC.